This entry lists 27 T cell receptor beta chains sequenced from one sample in a study of early T cells in non-severe SARS-CoV-2 infection (dated by TCRdb to 2020 to 2022). Library creation used 5' RACE. The sequencing machine was a NextSeq 500. Using fastp trimming at Q25 and MiXCR clonotype assembly, TCRdb reanalyzed the public sequencing data and kept in-frame beta chains. Every distinct CDR3 protein forms one entry, paired with its most common genes and DNA. The table for this sample lists roughly 56,000 distinct CDR3 sequences; approximately 16% of them were counted only once. The top ten clonotypes cover approximately 4% of the sample. The sequencing used whole blood, collected at baseline. These receptors were collected from an adult who was a healthcare worker with PCR-confirmed SARS-CoV-2 infection or an uninfected control (not recorded which).

The rearrangement uses TRBV6-5 and TRBJ2-1; TRBD2 aligns across 10 bases. The CDR3 sequence is 13 residues long. Germline V gene sequence: CDR1 MNHEY, CDR2 SVGAGI. V shed 8 bases, J shed 5 bases, and the junction held 3 bases outside the gene matches. The CDR3 nucleotides read TGTGCCAGCTCTAGCGGGGGCCACAATGAGCAGTTCTTC. This sequence encodes CASSSGGHNEQFF.

This clonotype came up many times. The DNA for the CDR3 is TGTGCCAGCAACGGGACAGGGAATTCACCCCTCCACTTT. It is translated as CASNGTGNSPLHF. The chain is built from TRBV6-4 and TRBJ1-6, with 9 positions matching TRBD1. Germline V CDR1 and CDR2: MRHNA, SNTAGT. V was pared by 7 bases and J by 7 bases, with 2 bases of the junction left unmatched. There are 13 residues in the CDR3.

This clonotype was recorded many times. This chain connects TRBV10-3 to TRBJ2-7; D possibly corresponds to TRBD2 (6 bases). V was clipped by 0 bases and J by 0 bases, with 9 bases between them. Germline V gene sequence: CDR1 ENHRY, CDR2 SYGVKD. This CDR3 is built from 15 residues. CDR3 nucleotides: TGTGCCATCAGTGAGTCTGGGGGGATCTCCTACGAGCAGTACTTC. Protein product: CAISESGGISYEQYF.

This clonotype was observed a handful of times. The chain recombines TRBV7-7 with TRBJ2-3; 8 positions agree with TRBD2. Germline CDR1 reads SSHAT; CDR2 reads FNYEAQ (reference sequence). The CDR3 length is 16 residues. The junction had 6 bases not matched to a gene; V was cut back by 1 base and J by 3 bases. The CDR3 reads CASSLGSRGGTDTQYF. In DNA form, the CDR3 reads TGTGCCAGCAGCTTAGGATCCCGGGGGGGTACAGATACGCAGTATTTT.

The chain is built from TRBV19 and TRBJ2-3; 7 bases map to TRBD1. Germline V gene sequence: CDR1 LNHDA, CDR2 SQIVND (reference sequence). CDR3 size: 15 residues. Trimming took 8 bases from V and 0 from J; bases not matched to a gene: 8. The CDR3 DNA reads as TGTGCCAGTCACTCCGGGACAGTAAGCACAGATACGCAGTATTTT. It specifies CASHSGTVSTDTQYF. Based on the CDR3 plus reference TRBV19 and TRBJ2-3, the full variable domain is DGGITQSPKYLFRKEGQNVTLSCEQNLNHDAMYWYRQDPGQGLRLIYYSQIVNDFQKGDIAEGYSVSREKKESFPLTVTSAQKNPTAFYLCASHSGTVSTDTQYFGPGTRLTVL.

Concerning this clonotype: At one end, the junction sequence differs from germline, possibly due to a read error. The DNA of the CDR3 is TGTGCCTGCAGTGAAGGGGGCGAGAAACTGTTTTTT. Protein: CACSEGGEKLFF. The genes are TRBV6-1 and TRBJ1-4; 7 bases are shared with TRBD1. Germline CDR1 is MNHNS and CDR2 is SASEGT. CDR3 length equals 12 residues.

This clonotype was seen repeatedly, ten times or more. The chain uses TRBV7-6 and TRBJ2-5, with 7 nucleotides matching TRBD2. V shed 2 bases and J 2 bases; nucleotides not matched to a gene: 14. CDR1 is SGHVS, CDR2 FNYEAQ, per germline. The CDR3 loop spans 18 amino acids. The CDR3 protein is CASSLIRSGGRGQETQYF. The CDR3 DNA is TGTGCCAGCAGCTTAATTCGGTCCGGCGGGAGAGGGCAAGAGACCCAGTACTTC.

This chain uses TRBV5-1 with TRBJ2-7, with D perhaps TRBD2 (6 bases). Trimming took off 3 bases at V and 5 bases at J, with 12 bases between the two ends. CDR1 and CDR2 from the germline V gene are SGHRS and YFSETQ. The CDR3 runs 13 residues. This CDR3 is CASSSGGKNEQYF. The CDR3 region has the DNA TGCGCCAGCAGCTCCGGGGGTAAAAACGAGCAGTACTTC.

There are a few counts of this clonotype. CDR3 amino acids: CASSAQGRSYTDTQYF. CDR3 DNA sequence: TGTGCCAGCAGCGCACAGGGGCGCTCATACACAGATACGCAGTATTTT. The V and J genes are TRBV4-2 and TRBJ2-3; 7 positions agree with TRBD1. The CDR3 has 16 residues. CDR1 and CDR2 (germline): LGHNA, YNFKEQ. The junction had 10 bases not matched to a gene; V was cut back by 5 bases and J by 2 bases.

This clonotype was seen a handful of times. The rearrangement uses TRBV4-2 and TRBJ2-7; 11 nucleotides line up with TRBD2. The CDR3 is made up of 15 amino acids. Germline lookup yields CDR1 LGHNA and CDR2 YNFKEQ. V gave up 0 bases and J gave up 3 bases; unmatched junction bases: 1. CDR3 bases: TGTGCCAGCAGCCAAGAAGGGACTAGCGGCTACGAGCAGTACTTC. Translated: CASSQEGTSGYEQYF.

The V and J genes are TRBV20-1 and TRBJ1-1; tentative D call: TRBD1 (5 bases). CDR1 and CDR2 (germline): DFQATT, SNEGSKA (reference sequence). The CDR3 contains 13 residues. Trimming took 3 bases from V and 3 from J, leaving 11 bases between them. The CDR3 region has the DNA TGCAGTGCTAGGAGGGACGAGGACACTGAAGCTTTCTTT. Translation: CSARRDEDTEAFF.

The gene calls are TRBV9 and TRBJ2-2, with 10 positions matching TRBD1. The germline V gene has CDR1 SGDLS and CDR2 YYNGEE. The CDR3 spans 15 residues. J gave up 8 bases and V 2 bases, and 6 bases lay outside the gene matches. CDR3 loop: CASSVAGTGAGELFF. CDR3 coding DNA: TGTGCCAGCAGCGTCGCCGGGACAGGGGCGGGGGAGCTGTTTTTT.

This clonotype has a handful of counts. V gene TRBV10-3 combines with J gene TRBJ1-1; 8 nucleotides align to TRBD1. Trimming took 6 bases from V and 3 from J; bases not matched to a gene: 0. Looked up from germline, CDR1 is ENHRY and CDR2 is SYGVKD. The CDR3 extends over 12 amino acids. The CDR3 is CAIRQGDTEAFF. The CDR3 nucleotides read TGTGCCATCAGACAGGGGGACACTGAAGCTTTCTTT.

This clonotype has at least ten counts. The rearrangement uses TRBV6-4 and TRBJ1-6; D unresolved. The ends were cut back, 2 bases at V and 3 bases at J, with 2 bases in the middle. The CDR3 loop spans 13 amino acids. Germline-derived CDR1 and CDR2 are MRHNA and SNTAGT. CDR3 DNA sequence: TGTGCCAGCAGTGACAACTATAATTCACCCCTCCACTTT. Protein product: CASSDNYNSPLHF.

Ten or more counts support this clonotype. This chain links TRBV27 with TRBJ1-3; D is perhaps TRBD1 (6 bases). CDR1 and CDR2 (germline): MNHEY, SMNVEV (reference sequence). With 6 bases removed from V and 3 bases from J, the gap between germline ends came to 15 bases. The CDR3 has 15 residues. The CDR3 DNA sequence: TGTGCCAGCAGATATACAGGGAGTGGTGGAAACACCATATATTTT. Protein product: CASRYTGSGGNTIYF.

The chain employs TRBV3-1 and TRBJ2-7; 13 positions agree with TRBD2. The CDR3 runs to 14 residues. V gave up 5 bases and J gave up 4 bases; unmatched junction bases: 2. Germline CDR1 reads LGHDT; CDR2 reads YNNKEL (reference sequence). CDR3 sequence (DNA): TGTGCCAGCAGCTGGACTAGCGGGGGATACGAGCAGTACTTC. As protein: CASSWTSGGYEQYF.

This clonotype was observed many times. This chain links TRBV3-1 with TRBJ2-2, with D hard to call. The germline gives CDR1 LGHDT, CDR2 YNNKEL (reference sequence). V was trimmed by 0 bases and J by 6 bases, leaving 11 bases between them. The CDR3 has 15 amino acids. In DNA, the CDR3 is TGTGCCAGCAGCCAAGAGGGCCTCTCGGCCGGGGAGCTGTTTTTT. Translated, it gives CASSQEGLSAGELFF.

This clonotype has at least ten counts. The chain uses TRBV28 and TRBJ2-6, with TRBD1 as a possible D gene (6 bases). The CDR3 is 17 amino acids. CDR1 is MDHEN, CDR2 SYDVKM, per germline. Trimming shortened V by 7 bases and J by 0 bases, and 16 bases separated the two germline ends. In nucleotides, the CDR3 is TGTGCCAGCACCCCATCAGAGGGGGACTCTGGGGCCAACGTCCTGACTTTC. Its translation is CASTPSEGDSGANVLTF.

This chain links TRBV20-1 with TRBJ1-1; D is unresolved. Trimming stripped 0 bases from V and 3 bases from J, with 5 bases between. This CDR3 spans 12 amino acids. Germline V gene data show CDR1 as DFQATT and CDR2 as SNEGSKA (reference sequence). In nucleotides, the CDR3 is TGCAGTGCTAGAGAAGCGTACACTGAAGCTTTCTTT. It yields the protein CSAREAYTEAFF.

This clonotype was counted many times. The chain recombines TRBV29-1 with TRBJ2-7, with D possibly being TRBD1 (7 bases). The CDR3 loop spans 15 amino acids. With 8 bases removed from V and 0 bases from J, the gap between germline ends came to 20 bases. CDR1 is SQVTM and CDR2 is ANQGSEA in the germline V gene. CDR3 DNA: TGCAGCATAAGCGGATCGGGGGACAGCTCCTACGAGCAGTACTTC. Its protein product is CSISGSGDSSYEQYF.

This clonotype was detected only a few times. The rearrangement uses TRBV28 and TRBJ2-3, with 8 nucleotides matching TRBD2. V gave up 6 bases and J gave up 0 bases; unmatched junction bases: 14. Germline-derived CDR1 and CDR2 are MDHEN and SYDVKM. This CDR3 region has 18 residues. CDR3 residues: CASSSSTTSGSSTDTQYF. CDR3 coding DNA: TGTGCCAGCAGCTCCAGCACAACTAGCGGATCTAGCACAGATACGCAGTATTTT.

This clonotype was picked up many times. V usage is TRBV20-1 and J usage is TRBJ1-2; D is uncertain. Trimming removed 5 bases from V and 1 base from J, with 14 bases in between. CDR3 size: 14 residues. Germline CDR1 and CDR2: DFQATT and SNEGSKA (reference sequence). The DNA of the CDR3 is TGCAGTGCTCCCCCCCGGACCGATAACTATGGCTACACCTTC. Translation: CSAPPRTDNYGYTF.

In this sample, this clonotype turned up a few times. The chain recombines TRBV11-2 with TRBJ1-1; D might be TRBD1 (6 bases). CDR3 length: 16 residues. The germline V gene has CDR1 SGHAT and CDR2 FQNNGV. Trimming took off 0 bases at V and 6 bases at J, with 17 bases between the two ends. The CDR3 nucleotides are TGTGCCAGCAGCTTAGAGGGTACAGGGACGCTGGCTGAAGCTTTCTTT. Its translation is CASSLEGTGTLAEAFF. The full variable domain, with the rest looked up from reference TRBV11-2 and TRBJ1-1, is EAGVAQSPRYKIIEKRQSVAFWCNPISGHATLYWYQQILGQGPKLLIQFQNNGVVDDSQLPKDRFSAERLKGVDSTLKIQPAKLEDSAVYLCASSLEGTGTLAEAFFGQGTRLTVV.

This clonotype was seen repeatedly, ten times or more. The J gene is TRBJ1-2, the V gene TRBV3-1; D not certain. This CDR3 region has 14 residues. From germline, CDR1 is LGHDT and CDR2 YNNKEL (reference sequence). V was pared by 3 bases and J by 4 bases, with 12 bases between. Here the CDR3 reads CASSQDGEGYGYTF. As DNA, the CDR3 is TGTGCCAGCAGCCAGGACGGTGAGGGCTATGGCTACACCTTC.

This clonotype was recorded many times. This chain links TRBV7-9 with TRBJ2-1, with 12 nucleotides matching TRBD2. The CDR3 covers 18 residues. Germline V gene lookup returns CDR1 SEHNR and CDR2 FQNEAQ (reference sequence). V was pared by 5 bases and J by 2 bases, with 10 bases of the junction left unmatched. The CDR3 DNA is TGTGCCAGCAGCCTTCCTTTCAGACTAGCGGGGGCCTACAATGAGCAGTTCTTC. Translating gives CASSLPFRLAGAYNEQFF.

The genes are TRBV5-1 and TRBJ2-7; D remains ambiguous. CDR1 SGHRS and CDR2 YFSETQ come from the germline V gene. Trimming left V 4 bases short and J 1 base short, with 12 bases between. The CDR3 runs to 14 residues. The CDR3 DNA is TGCGCCAGCAGCGCACGGTTATCGTCCTACGAGCAGTACTTC. Protein sequence: CASSARLSSYEQYF.

This clonotype was picked up a small number of times. The chain joins TRBV2 to TRBJ2-7; D is unclear. Germline V gene lookup returns CDR1 SNHLY and CDR2 FYNNEI. The CDR3 runs 11 residues. V gave up 4 bases and J gave up 6 bases, with 7 bases separating them. The CDR3 loop reads CASSAGSEQYF. The CDR3 DNA is TGTGCCAGCAGTGCCGGGTCCGAGCAGTACTTC.